The clone carrying this TCR beta chain was observed once. V was clipped by 1 base and J by 4 bases, with 14 bases between them. Germline V CDR1 and CDR2: SGDLS, YYNGEE. This CDR3 region has 15 residues. The sample belongs to a study of blood T cell repertoires in COVID-19. Profiling relied on immunoSEQ multiplex PCR, and the TCRdb table lists in-frame clones only, not all of them. The sample lists tens of thousands of clones; under 90% were seen once. The TCR originated in a human donor with active COVID-19. The donor label of this sample is uncertain. This chain joins TRBV9 and TRBJ1-2; D is ambiguous. Sequenced sample: peripheral blood. CDR3 nucleotide sequence: TGTGCCAGCAGCGTAATCAACAGATCCGGCTATGGCTACACCTTC. Amino acid sequence: CASSVINRSGYGYTF.